The next 11 T cell receptor beta chains were all read from a single sample in a study of blood T cell repertoires in COVID-19. Method: immunoSEQ multiplex PCR; TCRdb's copy keeps in-frame clones and lacks some. The sample has over 200,000 clones; roughly 89% are singletons. The sequencing input was PBMCs or T cells enriched from blood (not recorded which). The receptors were sampled from a woman between 40 and 55 years old who had recovered from COVID-19.

This clone has only one observation. The J gene is TRBJ1-3, the V gene TRBV18; 7 bases are shared with TRBD1. V shed 5 bases, J shed 2 bases, and the junction held 6 bases outside the gene matches. This CDR3 has 15 residues. Germline CDR1 and CDR2: KGHSH and LQKENI. The CDR3 sequence: CASSTQTGTGNTIYF. The CDR3 DNA reads as TGTGCCAGCTCAACTCAGACAGGGACTGGAAACACCATATATTTT.

The chain employs TRBV4-1 and TRBJ2-1, with TRBD2 matching 7 bases. The V gene end was trimmed by 0 bases and the J gene end by 10 bases; junction bases not matched to a gene: 9. The CDR3 is made up of 15 amino acids. CDR1 MGHRA and CDR2 YSYEKL come from the germline V gene. The CDR3 nucleotides are TGCGCCAGCAGCCAAGATCATACTAGCGATTACGAGCAGTTCTTC. Amino acid sequence: CASSQDHTSDYEQFF.

The genes are TRBV19 and TRBJ1-5; TRBD1 matches at 7 bases. This CDR3 is 15 amino acids long. Per germline, CDR1 LNHDA and CDR2 SQIVND (reference sequence). After removal of 2 bases from V and 7 bases from J, the junction contained 8 bases not matched to a gene. The chain's CDR3 is CASSIIGTAVQPQHF. The CDR3 coding sequence is TGTGCCAGTAGTATAATTGGGACAGCGGTCCAGCCCCAGCATTTT.

This clone was counted only a few times. The rearrangement links TRBV19 to TRBJ1-4; D remains unclear. V dropped 1 base and J dropped 0 bases, with 6 bases sitting between them. CDR1 and CDR2 from the germline V gene are LNHDA and SQIVND (reference sequence). The CDR3 is made up of 15 amino acids. This chain's CDR3 is CASSIADTTNEKLFF. The CDR3 DNA is TGTGCCAGTAGTATAGCTGACACAACTAATGAAAAACTGTTTTTT.

J is TRBJ2-1 and V is TRBV3-1 (or the pseudogene TRBV3-2); 8 nucleotides align to TRBD2. V lost 1 base and J lost 6; bases outside the gene matches: 11. The CDR3 has 17 amino acids. Germline V gene sequence: CDR1 LGHDT, CDR2 YNNKEL (reference sequence). The CDR3 loop reads CASSQAGGGLPLNEQFF. Written as DNA, the CDR3 is TGTGCCAGCAGCCAAGCGGGAGGGGGACTCCCTCTCAATGAGCAGTTCTTC.

Only one count was recorded for this clone. This chain connects TRBV28 to TRBJ2-5; a weak D match, TRBD1 (6 bases). The CDR3 consists of 14 residues. The germline V gene encodes CDR1 MDHEN and CDR2 SYDVKM. The germline V and J ends were trimmed by 6 bases and 2 bases, with 13 bases remaining between them. CDR3 DNA sequence: TGTGCCAGCAGAAGACAGGCCCCGCAAGAGACCCAGTACTTC. Encoded protein: CASRRQAPQETQYF. Full variable domain (remainder filled in from reference TRBV28 and TRBJ2-5): DVKVTQSSRYLVKRTGEKVFLECVQDMDHENMFWYRQDPGLGLRLIYFSYDVKMKEKGDIPEGYSVSREKKERFSLILESASTNQTSMYLCASRRQAPQETQYFGPGTRLLVL.

The rearrangement joins TRBV18 to TRBJ2-7; 8 positions match TRBD2. CDR3 length equals 14 residues. The trim removed 6 bases at V and 12 bases at J, leaving 16 bases unmatched. The germline CDR1 and CDR2 sequences are KGHSH and LQKENI. The CDR3 bases are TGTGCCAGCTCGTCGGGTAGCGGGGCTGGGGTTCGGTACGTC. As protein: CASSSGSGAGVRYV.

CDR3 residues: CASSGLAYNEQFF. For the CDR3, the DNA is TGTGCCAGCAGCGGACTGGCCTACAATGAGCAGTTCTTC. This chain joins TRBV11-2 and TRBJ2-1, with a possible D match to TRBD2 (5 bases). CDR1 is SGHAT, CDR2 FQNNGV, per germline. The CDR3 runs to 13 residues. V was clipped by 5 bases and J by 2 bases, with 7 bases between them.

The chain links TRBV19 to TRBJ1-1, with 9 bases fitting TRBD1. Germline assignment: CDR1 LNHDA and CDR2 SQIVND (reference sequence). V dropped 3 bases and J dropped 0; count of bases not matched to a gene: 17. This CDR3 has 20 residues. This CDR3 is CASSIWWGLQGATMNTEAFF. The CDR3 DNA reads TGTGCCAGTAGTATTTGGTGGGGCTTACAGGGGGCAACCATGAACACTGAAGCTTTCTTT. The full variable domain, with the rest looked up from reference TRBV19 and TRBJ1-1, is DGGITQSPKYLFRKEGQNVTLSCEQNLNHDAMYWYRQDPGQGLRLIYYSQIVNDFQKGDIAEGYSVSREKKESFPLTVTSAQKNPTAFYLCASSIWWGLQGATMNTEAFFGQGTRLTVV.

Note on this clone: The germline gene is not matched at one end of the junction; a read error may be the cause. The chain couples TRBV5-1 to TRBJ2-2; a possible D gene is TRBD1 (6 bases). The V gene's germline CDR1 is SGHRS and CDR2 YFSETQ. The CDR3 is made up of 16 amino acids. The CDR3 DNA sequence: TGCGTCAGCAGGCGTGCCGGACAGTCGAACACCGGGGAGCTGTTTTTT. Its translation is CVSRRAGQSNTGELFF. The entire variable domain, with the rest obtained from reference TRBV5-1 and TRBJ2-2, is as follows: KAGVTQTPRYLIKTRGQQVTLSCSPISGHRSVSWYQQTPGQGLQFLFEYFSETQRNKGNFPGRFSGRQFSNSRSEMNVSTLELGDSALYLCVSRRAGQSNTGELFFGEGSRLTVL.

The genes are TRBV18 and TRBJ1-5, with 7 bases lining up with TRBD1. Germline lookup yields CDR1 KGHSH and CDR2 LQKENI. The CDR3 is 15 amino acids. Germline trimming cut 6 bases from V and 3 bases from J; bases unmatched to any gene: 8. This CDR3 is CASSLTGAFNQPQHF. The CDR3 nucleotides are TGTGCCAGCTCTCTAACAGGGGCTTTCAATCAGCCCCAGCATTTT.